In its sample, the clone carrying this T cell receptor beta chain was seen many times. Its antigen is as yet unknown. Indicated time point: longitudinal time-point 2. These data are taken from a study of neurological immune-mediated disorders. Overall study findings and caveats: HTLV-1-associated myelopathy displayed the greatest TCR clonal expansion, and multiple sclerosis exhibited the smallest, lower than that of healthy controls.

The authors produced cDNA by 5'RACE using 10-nucleotide random UMIs. Over 200 million TCR-beta sequences, together covering 15-18 subjects, were produced by every individual sequencing run that was carried out. Each CDR3 protein gets one entry after TCRdb re-called the 5' RACE reads with MiXCR. The sample holds some 100,000 distinct CDR3 sequences, roughly 13% seen once. V lost 9 bases, J lost 0 bases, and 14 bases lay in between. CDR3 size: 14 residues. Germline assignment: CDR1 LNHDA and CDR2 SQIVND (reference sequence). The chain recombines TRBV19 with TRBJ1-2; tentative D call: TRBD1 (5 bases). The sequenced sample was PBMCs. This clonotype was sampled from a female donor with HTLV-1-associated myelopathy (HAM/TSP). The CDR3 nucleotides are TGTGCCAGCATAAATCAGGGAGCTAACTATGGCTACACCTTC. This encodes CASINQGANYGYTF.